The source of this TCR beta chain is a study of blood T cell repertoires in COVID-19. Study-level background: Italy, Spain and the United States were the sources of the convalescent and acute COVID-19 samples. PBMCs, B-cell-depleted T cells, or T cells were the source of the cDNA or gDNA that made up the material.

In the source study's methods: Amplification of reference gene primers provided the estimated nucleated cell counts. Using immunoSEQ multiplex PCR, the repertoire was profiled, and TCRdb retains in-frame clones only, with some absent. V and J calls and clone size are copied from that table; D and trimming were computed from the DNA. The sample holds roughly 120,000 clones, roughly 80% seen once. Per germline, CDR1 SGDLS and CDR2 YYNGEE. The CDR3 is made up of 17 amino acids. V lost 3 bases to trimming and J lost 2 bases, with 19 bases between them. The sample comprised peripheral blood. V and J are TRBV9 and TRBJ2-3; the D gene is possibly TRBD2 (6 bases). This clonotype originated in a woman between 40 and 55 years old with acute or convalescent COVID-19. As DNA, the CDR3 is TGTGCCAGCAGCGCCCGAGCTAGGACTACTACCACAGATACGCAGTATTTT. Translation: CASSARARTTTTDTQYF.